The rows below give T cell receptor beta chains drawn from one sample of a study of CD8+ T cells in alopecia areata. Only in-frame clones appear in the TCRdb table, and some are missing; sequencing was by immunoSEQ multiplex PCR. The sample records some 88,000 clones, roughly 45% being singletons. The sample in question was CD8+ T cells sorted from blood, obtained at week 24, from a patient treated with tofacitinib. These receptor sequences come from a human donor with alopecia areata. The CDR3 runs from the conserved cysteine through the conserved F or W. The D gene is left open where the match is weak. Clone size is not always given. Where it is, it says once, few, many or a class for expanded clones.

cdr3_nt cdr3_aa v_call clone_size d_call j_call cdr3_length
TGCAGCGTTGTCTCTGGAAACACCATATATTTT CSVVSGNTIYF TRBV29-1 few NA TRBJ1-3 11
TGTGCCAGCTCCCCCGGGGGAGGGATCGAGCAGTACTTC CASSPGGGIEQYF TRBV6-5 NA TRBD2 TRBJ2-7 13
TGCAGCGTTGAAGGTTTGGGGGACACAGATACGCAGTATTTT CSVEGLGDTDTQYF TRBV29-1 NA NA TRBJ2-3 14
TGCAGCGTTGCCCAGGGGGGCTCTCTGGTAGACAACGTCCTGACTTTC CSVAQGGSLVDNVLTF TRBV29-1 NA NA TRBJ2-6 16
TGTGCCAGCAGTTACGTGGGGGGTTCCGAAGCTTTCTTT CASSYVGGSEAFF TRBV6-5 NA NA TRBJ1-1 13
TGCAGCGCCTGGACTAGCGGCGAGCAGTACTTC CSAWTSGEQYF TRBV29-1 few TRBD2 TRBJ2-7 11
TGCGCCAGCAGCCCGCTGGGGGGCTCAACTGAAGCTTTCTTT CASSPLGGSTEAFF TRBV4-1 NA NA TRBJ1-1 14
TGTGCCAGCAGCTCGGGACTAGCGGACAACTCCTACGAGCAGTACTTC CASSSGLADNSYEQYF TRBV13 once TRBD2 TRBJ2-7 16
TGTGCCAGCAGTTACTCTCAGGGGGGCTCTGAAGCTTTCTTT CASSYSQGGSEAFF TRBV6-5 NA TRBD1 TRBJ1-1 14
TGCGCCAGCAGCTTAGAACCCAACGCTCCCGACAATGAGCAGTTCTTC CASSLEPNAPDNEQFF TRBV5-1 NA NA TRBJ2-1 16
TGTGCCAGCAGCCCCGTGGGGGGGGCCCCACCTCTTGATTACAATGAGCAGTTCTTC CASSPVGGAPPLDYNEQFF TRBV5-4 NA NA TRBJ2-1 19
TGTGCCAGCGGCTCTCAGACAGGGACTAACACCGGGGAGCTGTTTTTT CASGSQTGTNTGELFF TRBV4-2 NA NA TRBJ2-2 16
TGTGCCAGCTCACCACCGAGGGACAGGACCCCTACCGGGGAGCTGTTTTTT CASSPPRDRTPTGELFF TRBV18 many TRBD1 TRBJ2-2 17
TGTGCCAGCAGTTTACCCCGGTGGGTCGTGGCAGGGGGATTTGATGAGCAGTTCTTC CASSLPRWVVAGGFDEQFF TRBV27 NA TRBD1 TRBJ2-1 19
TGTGCCAGCAGCCAGGACTTGGACAGGGGTAGCAATCAGCCCCAGCATTTT CASSQDLDRGSNQPQHF TRBV4-2 NA TRBD1 TRBJ1-5 17
TGCGCCAGCAGCTTGGTCCCCGTACGACTAGCGGGAATAACCTACGAGCAGTACTTC CASSLVPVRLAGITYEQYF TRBV5-1 NA TRBD2 TRBJ2-7 19
TGCGCCAGCAGTCAACGGGGGAGCGGGAGGGTCCTCCTCTACGACACAGATACGCAGTATTTT CASSQRGSGRVLLYDTDTQYF TRBV23-1 NA TRBD2 TRBJ2-3 21
TGTGCCAGCAGCTGCAACAGCCGGGACAGGTGCGAGTCTGGGGCCAACGTCCTGACTTTC CASSCNSRDRCESGANVLTF TRBV13 NA TRBD1 TRBJ2-6 20
TGTGCCAGCAGTCCACCGGGACTAGATGGGACCTACGAGCAGTACTTC CASSPPGLDGTYEQYF TRBV7-2 few TRBD2 TRBJ2-7 16
TGTGCCAGCAGTTTTACTAGCGGGGGGAATGAGCAGTTCTTC CASSFTSGGNEQFF TRBV27 NA TRBD2 TRBJ2-1 14
TGTGCCGCAGGGGGGTTAGATGAGCAGTTCTTC CAAGGLDEQFF TRBV6-6 NA NA TRBJ2-1 11
TGTGCCACGGCTTTGTCTCGGACGATGAATCTCGAGCAGTACTTC CATALSRTMNLEQYF TRBV7-2 few NA TRBJ2-7 15
TGCGCCAGCAGCCAAGGTGTGGGACAAGAGACCCAGTACTTC CASSQGVGQETQYF TRBV4-1 NA NA TRBJ2-5 14
TGTGCCAGCAGCTTATTCGGGGGGTACGAGCAGTACTTC CASSLFGGYEQYF TRBV7-2 few TRBD2 TRBJ2-7 13
TGTGCCAGCGGAGGACAGGACTCCTACGAGCAGTACTTC CASGGQDSYEQYF TRBV11-2 NA TRBD1 TRBJ2-7 13
TGTGCCAGCAGTCCGGACAGGGCTACCACAGATACGCAGTATTTT CASSPDRATTDTQYF TRBV27 NA TRBD1 TRBJ2-3 15
TGCAGCGTAGGGTCCTACACCTACGAGCAGTACTTC CSVGSYTYEQYF TRBV29-1 NA NA TRBJ2-7 12
TGCAGCGTTGCGGACGATCCTTTTTACGAGCAGTACTTC CSVADDPFYEQYF TRBV29-1 NA NA TRBJ2-7 13
TGTGCCAGCAGCGTAGATCCGGGATCTGGTCAGCCCCAGCATTTT CASSVDPGSGQPQHF TRBV9 NA NA TRBJ1-5 15
TGTGCCAGCAGTTACTCACGGCGGGAGACCCAGTACTTC CASSYSRRETQYF TRBV6-6 NA NA TRBJ2-5 13
TGTGCCAGCAGCTTAGTGCGGCCTAGCGGGAGATCGACAGATACGCAGTATTTT CASSLVRPSGRSTDTQYF TRBV7-9 few TRBD2 TRBJ2-3 18
TGTGCCAGCAGCTTGGCCGCTACCGGGACAGGCGCTAATGAAAAACTGTTTTTT CASSLAATGTGANEKLFF TRBV5-5 NA TRBD1 TRBJ1-4 18
TGTGCCAGCACCTCAGGGGACAGTGTCGGCTACACCTTC CASTSGDSVGYTF TRBV2 NA TRBD1 TRBJ1-2 13
TGTGCCAGCAGCTTAGATGAGGACATCCGCTACGAGCAGTACTTC CASSLDEDIRYEQYF TRBV11-2 NA NA TRBJ2-7 15
TGTGCCAGTAGTATGCAGACTTACACTGAAGCTTTCTTT CASSMQTYTEAFF TRBV19 NA NA TRBJ1-1 13
TGTGCCAGTAGTATGGGTAGCGGGTCCTACGAGCAGTACTTC CASSMGSGSYEQYF TRBV19 NA TRBD2 TRBJ2-7 14
TGCAGCGCCCTCCACCGTAGCGGGAGGGCCCTCGGAGAGACCCAGTACTTC CSALHRSGRALGETQYF TRBV29-1 NA TRBD2 TRBJ2-5 17
TGTGCCAGCAGCTTAGGCAGGGTGGACGAGCAGTACTTC CASSLGRVDEQYF TRBV7-9 few NA TRBJ2-7 13
TGCAGCGCTAGACTAGCCTACGAGCAGTACTTC CSARLAYEQYF TRBV29-1 few NA TRBJ2-7 11
TGCAGCGCCCCTTTCGGCGGGAATGGCTACACCTTC CSAPFGGNGYTF TRBV29-1 few NA TRBJ1-2 12
TGTGCCAGCAGTGCAGCGGGAGCAGGGAACAGAGGTACGCAGTATTTT CASSAAGAGNRGTQYF TRBV2 NA TRBD2 TRBJ2-3 16
TGTGCCAGCAGTTACTCCGAACGGGGGTACCAAGAGACCCAGTACTTC CASSYSERGYQETQYF TRBV6-5 few NA TRBJ2-5 16
TGTGCCAGCAGCGGCGAGATAGGGGGGTTGGGCTCCTACAATGAGCAGTTCTTC CASSGEIGGLGSYNEQFF TRBV9 NA NA TRBJ2-1 18
TGTGCCAGCAGTTGGGCTAGCGGGAGTGTCAATGAGCAGTTCTTC CASSWASGSVNEQFF TRBV27 NA TRBD2 TRBJ2-1 15
TGCGCCAGCAGTTATAGGTCGCTAGACCCGAACACCGGGGAGCTGTTTTTT CASSYRSLDPNTGELFF TRBV5-1 few NA TRBJ2-2 17
TGCGCCAGCAGAGGACTGAGCTACGAGCAGTACTTC CASRGLSYEQYF TRBV4-1 NA NA TRBJ2-7 12
TGCAGCGTTGAGGCCGGCGCCTACGAGCAGTACTTC CSVEAGAYEQYF TRBV29-1 NA NA TRBJ2-7 12
TGTGCCTGGCTCGAGAGCTCCTACAATGAGCAGTTCTTC CAWLESSYNEQFF TRBV30 NA NA TRBJ2-1 13
TGTGCCAGCAGTTTGTCACTAGATAACATTCAGTACTTC CASSLSLDNIQYF TRBV27 few NA TRBJ2-4 13